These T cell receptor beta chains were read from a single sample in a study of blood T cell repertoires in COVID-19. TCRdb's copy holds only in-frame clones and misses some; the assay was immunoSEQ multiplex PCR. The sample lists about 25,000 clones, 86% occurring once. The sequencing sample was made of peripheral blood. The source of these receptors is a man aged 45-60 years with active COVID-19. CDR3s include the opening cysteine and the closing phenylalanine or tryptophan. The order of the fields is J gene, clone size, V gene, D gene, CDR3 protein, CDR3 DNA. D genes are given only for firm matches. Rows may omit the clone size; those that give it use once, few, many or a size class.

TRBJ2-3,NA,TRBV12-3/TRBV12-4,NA,CASSFYGTDTQYF,TGTGCCAGCAGTTTTTATGGCACAGATACGCAGTATTTT
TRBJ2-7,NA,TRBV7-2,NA,CASSLAHGYEQYF,TGTGCCAGCAGCTTAGCGCACGGCTACGAGCAGTACTTC
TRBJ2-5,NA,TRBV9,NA,CASSAGGAGRETQYF,TGTGCCAGCAGCGCTGGGGGGGCTGGACGGGAGACCCAGTACTTC
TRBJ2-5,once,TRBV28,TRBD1,CASTQRDRPLETQYF,TGTGCCAGCACCCAAAGGGACAGGCCACTAGAGACCCAGTACTTC
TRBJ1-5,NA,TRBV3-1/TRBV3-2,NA,CASSQLGGNQPQHF,TGTGCCAGCAGCCAATTGGGCGGCAATCAGCCCCAGCATTTT
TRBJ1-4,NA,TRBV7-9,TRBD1,CASSLMQGAREKLFF,TGTGCCAGCAGCTTAATGCAGGGGGCGAGGGAAAAACTGTTTTTT
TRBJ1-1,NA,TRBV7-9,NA,CASSPPFRSGDEAFF,TGTGCCAGCAGCCCACCTTTCAGGTCGGGGGATGAAGCTTTCTTT
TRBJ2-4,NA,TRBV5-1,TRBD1,CASRADRAKNIQYF,TGCGCCAGCAGGGCGGACAGGGCCAAAAACATTCAGTACTTC
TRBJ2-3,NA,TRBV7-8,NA,CASSPGGGPNTQYF,TGTGCCAGCAGCCCTGGCGGCGGGCCCAATACGCAGTATTTT
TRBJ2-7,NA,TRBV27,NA,CASSLKSLTRAEQYF,TGTGCCAGCAGTTTAAAGTCACTGACGCGGGCCGAGCAGTACTTC
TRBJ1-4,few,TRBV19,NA,CASSIQEKLFF,TGTGCCAGTAGTATACAGGAAAAACTGTTTTTT
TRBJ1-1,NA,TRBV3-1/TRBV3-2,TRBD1,CASSPAGTGLMNTEAFF,TGTGCCAGCAGCCCGGCCGGGACAGGGCTAATGAACACTGAAGCTTTCTTT
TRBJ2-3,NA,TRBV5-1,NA,CASSLGGPGGNGQDTQYF,TGCGCCAGCAGCTTAGGCGGCCCCGGCGGTAACGGCCAGGATACGCAGTATTTT
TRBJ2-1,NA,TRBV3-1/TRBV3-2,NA,CASGGGRSSYNEQFF,TGTGCCAGCGGCGGGGGCAGGAGCTCCTACAATGAGCAGTTCTTC
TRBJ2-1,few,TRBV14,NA,CASSQDSSYNEQFF,TGTGCCAGCAGCCAAGATTCCAGCTACAATGAGCAGTTCTTC
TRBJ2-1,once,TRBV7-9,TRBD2,CTSSALPSGSYNEQFF,TGTACCAGCAGCGCCCTGCCTAGCGGGAGCTACAATGAGCAGTTCTTC
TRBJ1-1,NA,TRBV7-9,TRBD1,CASSLFGQGDAFF,TGTGCCAGCAGCTTGTTCGGACAGGGAGATGCTTTCTTT
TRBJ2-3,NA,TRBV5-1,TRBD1,CASSLSQGALDTQYF,TGCGCCAGCAGCTTGTCGCAGGGGGCATTAGATACGCAGTATTTT
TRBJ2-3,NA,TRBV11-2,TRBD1,CASSAHAGTGLDTQYF,TGTGCCAGCAGCGCCCACGCCGGGACAGGGCTAGATACGCAGTATTTT
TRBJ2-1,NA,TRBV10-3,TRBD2,CAISATSGTANEQFF,TGTGCCATCAGTGCCACTAGCGGGACAGCCAATGAGCAGTTCTTC
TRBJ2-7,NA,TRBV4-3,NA,CASSLTTDSPSYEQYF,TGCGCCAGCAGCCTCACGACGGACAGTCCCTCCTACGAGCAGTACTTC
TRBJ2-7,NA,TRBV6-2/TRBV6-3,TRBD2,CASSRAGLAGESSSRNYEQYF,TGTGCCAGCAGCAGGGCGGGACTAGCGGGAGAAAGCTCCTCACGGAACTACGAGCAGTACTTC
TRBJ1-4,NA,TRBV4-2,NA,CASSQEEGWSEKLFF,TGTGCCAGCAGCCAGGAGGAGGGTTGGAGTGAAAAACTGTTTTTT
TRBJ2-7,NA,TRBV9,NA,CASSVGDNSYEQYF,TGTGCCAGCAGCGTAGGGGACAACTCCTACGAGCAGTACTTC
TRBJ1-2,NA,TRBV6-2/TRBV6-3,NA,CASSPGGRTTNYGYTF,TGTGCCAGCAGCCCTGGGGGCCGAACCACTAACTATGGCTACACCTTC
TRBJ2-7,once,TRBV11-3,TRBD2,CASSLGLPSGGYEQYF,TGTGCCAGCAGCTTAGGCTTGCCTAGCGGGGGGTACGAGCAGTACTTC
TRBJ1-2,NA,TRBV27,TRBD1,CATRNPGQGGYTF,TGTGCCACCAGAAACCCGGGACAGGGTGGCTACACCTTC
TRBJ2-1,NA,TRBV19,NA,CASSGGGPSSYNEQFF,TGTGCCAGTAGTGGGGGGGGGCCTAGCTCCTACAATGAGCAGTTCTTC
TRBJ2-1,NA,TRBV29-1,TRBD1,CSATGFSGIEQFF,TGCAGCGCGACAGGGTTTAGTGGCATTGAGCAGTTCTTC
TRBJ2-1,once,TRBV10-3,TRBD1,CAISGKRQGALGNEQFF,TGTGCCATCAGTGGCAAGAGACAGGGGGCGTTAGGCAATGAGCAGTTCTTC
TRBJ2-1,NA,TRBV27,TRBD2,CASTVAGPYNEQFF,TGTGCCAGCACCGTAGCGGGGCCCTACAATGAGCAGTTCTTC
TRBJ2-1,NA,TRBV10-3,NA,CAISDSGSSYNEQFF,TGTGCCATCAGTGACTCGGGGAGCTCCTACAATGAGCAGTTCTTC
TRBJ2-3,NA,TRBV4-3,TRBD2,CASSQRARLAGTTDTQYF,TGCGCCAGCAGCCAACGGGCTCGACTAGCGGGGACGACAGATACGCAGTATTTT
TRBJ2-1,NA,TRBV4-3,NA,CASSQEGLAEQFF,TGCGCCAGCAGCCAAGAAGGGCTAGCTGAGCAGTTCTTC
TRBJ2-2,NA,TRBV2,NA,CASSFAEAGTGELFF,TGTGCCAGCAGTTTCGCGGAAGCAGGGACCGGGGAGCTGTTTTTT
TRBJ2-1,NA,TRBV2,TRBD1,CASSGTGKIF,TGTGCCAGCAGTGGGACAGGAAAGATCTTC
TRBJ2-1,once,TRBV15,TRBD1,CATQKTGGGDEQFF,TGTGCCACCCAGAAGACAGGGGGCGGGGATGAGCAGTTCTTC
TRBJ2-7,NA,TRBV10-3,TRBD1,CAISVTGGEQYF,TGTGCCATCAGCGTGACAGGGGGCGAGCAGTACTTC
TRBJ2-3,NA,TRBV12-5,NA,CASEGPSTDTQYF,TGTGCTAGTGAGGGGCCAAGCACAGATACGCAGTATTTT
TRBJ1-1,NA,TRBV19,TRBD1,CASSIPGDSLAEAFF,TGTGCCAGTAGTATACCCGGGGACAGTTTGGCTGAAGCTTTCTTT
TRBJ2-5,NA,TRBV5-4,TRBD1,CASSPSVGTGGETQYF,TGTGCCAGCAGCCCGTCGGTTGGGACAGGGGGCGAGACCCAGTACTTC
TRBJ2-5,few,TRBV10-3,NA,CAIRGSTQETQYF,TGTGCCATCCGGGGGTCCACCCAAGAGACCCAGTACTTC
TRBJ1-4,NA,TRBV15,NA,CATSEGRSREKLFF,TGTGCCACCAGTGAGGGTCGAAGTCGTGAAAAACTGTTTTTT
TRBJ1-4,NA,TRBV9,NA,CASSSRAGSTNEKLFF,TGTGCCAGCAGCTCACGGGCGGGATCGACTAATGAAAAACTGTTTTTT
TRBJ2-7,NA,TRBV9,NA,CASSPSDEQYF,TGTGCCAGCAGCCCGTCGGACGAGCAGTACTTC
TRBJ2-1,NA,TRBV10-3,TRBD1,CAISGTGEEQFF,TGTGCCATCAGTGGGACAGGGGAAGAGCAGTTCTTC
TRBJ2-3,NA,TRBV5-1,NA,CASSRRPADSTDTQYF,TGCGCCAGCAGCCGACGCCCAGCGGATAGCACAGATACGCAGTATTTT
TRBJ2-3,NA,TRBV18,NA,CASSLALGADTQYF,TGTGCCAGCTCACTAGCCCTCGGGGCAGATACGCAGTATTTT
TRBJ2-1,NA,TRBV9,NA,CASSPDRGTVSYNEQFF,TGTGCCAGCAGCCCGGACCGGGGGACGGTCTCCTACAATGAGCAGTTCTTC
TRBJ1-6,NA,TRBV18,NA,CASSPYRVDSPLHF,TGTGCCAGCTCACCATACAGGGTTGATTCACCCCTCCACTTT
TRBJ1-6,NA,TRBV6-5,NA,CATRGGVYNSPLHF,TGTGCCACCCGGGGGGGGGTCTATAATTCACCCCTCCACTTT
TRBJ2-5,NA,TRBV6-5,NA,CASTTNRELQETQYF,TGTGCCAGCACCACCAACAGGGAATTGCAAGAGACCCAGTACTTC
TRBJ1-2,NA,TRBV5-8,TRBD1,CASSEPGQGNYGYTF,TGTGCCAGCAGCGAACCGGGACAGGGCAACTATGGCTACACCTTC
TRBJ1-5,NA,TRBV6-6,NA,CASSYFSPKGEHF,TGTGCCAGCAGTTACTTCTCTCCGAAGGGAGAGCATTTT
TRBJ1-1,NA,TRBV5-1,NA,CASRKETEAFF,TGCGCCAGCAGGAAGGAGACTGAAGCTTTCTTT
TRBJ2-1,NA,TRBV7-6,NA,CASSPSLRDEQFF,TGTGCCAGCAGCCCTTCCCTACGGGATGAGCAGTTCTTC
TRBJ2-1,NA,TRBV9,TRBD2,CASSATSGGGYNEQFF,TGTGCCAGCAGCGCCACTAGCGGGGGGGGATACAATGAGCAGTTCTTC
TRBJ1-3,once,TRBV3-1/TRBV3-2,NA,CASSRRDSGNTIYF,TGTGCCAGCAGCCGACGGGACTCTGGAAACACCATATATTTT
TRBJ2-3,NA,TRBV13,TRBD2,CASSLGGLAGGLSNTDTQYF,TGTGCCAGCAGCTTAGGGGGCCTAGCGGGAGGACTATCAAACACAGATACGCAGTATTTT